The entry that follows covers one T cell receptor (beta chain) sequence. Its specificity is unknown. The data were taken from a study of monozygotic twins with inflammatory bowel disease. CDR3 length: 17 amino acids. From germline, CDR1 is ENHRY and CDR2 SYGVKD. TCRdb reprocessed the 5' RACE reads; each CDR3 protein has one entry and no DNA is given. In total, the table holds fewer than 550,000 distinct CDR3 sequences. Study outcomes and limitations: Concordant and discordant twins showed no difference in repertoire similarity, possibly from limited power. The data did not back a single strong IBD-associated clonotype or signal.

The chain is built from TRBV10-3 and TRBJ2-6. Sample: blood. This receptor was taken from a human donor with ulcerative colitis or Crohn's disease, or a healthy co-twin of an affected twin (not recorded which). CDR3 protein: CAITDIWVRSGANVLTF.